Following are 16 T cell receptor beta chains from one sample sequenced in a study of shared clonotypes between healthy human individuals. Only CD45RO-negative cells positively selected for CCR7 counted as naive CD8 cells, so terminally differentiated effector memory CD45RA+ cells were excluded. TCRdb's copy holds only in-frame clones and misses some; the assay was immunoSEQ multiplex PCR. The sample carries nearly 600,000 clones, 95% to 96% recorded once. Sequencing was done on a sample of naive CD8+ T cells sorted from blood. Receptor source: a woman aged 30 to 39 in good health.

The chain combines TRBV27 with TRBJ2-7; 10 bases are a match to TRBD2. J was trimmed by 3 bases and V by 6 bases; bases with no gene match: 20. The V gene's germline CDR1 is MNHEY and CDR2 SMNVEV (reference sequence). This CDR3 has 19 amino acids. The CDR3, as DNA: TGTGCCAGCAGAGGAATTAAACCCGTGGCTAGCGGGAGCCTCTACGAGCAGTACTTC. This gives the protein CASRGIKPVASGSLYEQYF.

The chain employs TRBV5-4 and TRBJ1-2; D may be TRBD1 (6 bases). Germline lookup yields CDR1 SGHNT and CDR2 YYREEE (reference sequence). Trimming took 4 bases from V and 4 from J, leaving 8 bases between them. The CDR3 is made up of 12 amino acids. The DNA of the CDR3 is TGTGCCAGCAGCCCGACAGGCTATGGCTACACCTTC. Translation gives CASSPTGYGYTF. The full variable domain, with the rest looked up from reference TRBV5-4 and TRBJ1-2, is ETGVTQSPTHLIKTRGQQVTLRCSSQSGHNTVSWYQQALGQGPQFIFQYYREEENGRGNFPPRFSGLQFPNYSSELNVNALELDDSALYLCASSPTGYGYTFGSGTRLTVV.

CDR3 DNA sequence: TGTGCCAGCAGCTTCACGCCGGGACTCGAGGACTACGAGCAGTACTTC. Amino acids: CASSFTPGLEDYEQYF. The chain joins TRBV11-1 to TRBJ2-7; D is perhaps TRBD2 (6 bases). Germline V gene lookup returns CDR1 SGHAT and CDR2 FQDESV (reference sequence). Trimming took 3 bases from V and 3 from J, leaving 18 bases between them. The CDR3 is 16 residues long.

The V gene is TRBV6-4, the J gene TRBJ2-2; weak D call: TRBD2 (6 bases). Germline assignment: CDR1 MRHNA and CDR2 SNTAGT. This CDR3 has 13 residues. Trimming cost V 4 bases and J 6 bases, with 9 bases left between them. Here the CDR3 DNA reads TGTGCCAGCAGTGTTAGCGGAGCCGGGGAGCTGTTTTTT. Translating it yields CASSVSGAGELFF.

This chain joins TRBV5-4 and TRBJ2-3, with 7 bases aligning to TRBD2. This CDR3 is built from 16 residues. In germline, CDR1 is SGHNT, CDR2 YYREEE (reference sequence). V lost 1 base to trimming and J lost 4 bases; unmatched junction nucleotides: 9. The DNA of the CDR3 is TGTGCCAGCAGCTTGTTCGGCGGGAGTGCGCCAGATACGCAGTATTTT. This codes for CASSLFGGSAPDTQYF.

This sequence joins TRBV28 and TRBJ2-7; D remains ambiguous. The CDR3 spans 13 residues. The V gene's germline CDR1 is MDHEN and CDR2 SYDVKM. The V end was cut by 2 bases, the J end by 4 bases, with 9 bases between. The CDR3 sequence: CASSLTPGYEQYF. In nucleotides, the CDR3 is TGTGCCAGCAGTTTAACCCCCGGTTACGAGCAGTACTTC.

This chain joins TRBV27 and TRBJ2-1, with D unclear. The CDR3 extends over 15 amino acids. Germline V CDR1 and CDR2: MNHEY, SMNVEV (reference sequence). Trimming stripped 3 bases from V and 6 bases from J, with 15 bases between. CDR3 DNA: TGTGCCAGCAGTTTCCAGGTGGGCTCGGCCAATGAGCAGTTCTTC. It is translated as CASSFQVGSANEQFF.

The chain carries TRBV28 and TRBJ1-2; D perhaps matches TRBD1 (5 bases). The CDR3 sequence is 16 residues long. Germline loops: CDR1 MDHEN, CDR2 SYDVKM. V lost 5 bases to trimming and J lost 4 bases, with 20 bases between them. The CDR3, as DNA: TGTGCCAGCAGTCCTACCCGGGACGGAACTCTCTATGGCTACACCTTC. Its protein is CASSPTRDGTLYGYTF.

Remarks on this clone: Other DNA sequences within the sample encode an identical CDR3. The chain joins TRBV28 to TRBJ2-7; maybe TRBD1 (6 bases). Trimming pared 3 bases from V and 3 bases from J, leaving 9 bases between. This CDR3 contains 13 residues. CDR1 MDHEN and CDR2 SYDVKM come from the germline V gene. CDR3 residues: CASSFPDSYEQYF. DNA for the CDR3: TGTGCCAGCAGTTTTCCGGACAGCTACGAGCAGTACTTC.

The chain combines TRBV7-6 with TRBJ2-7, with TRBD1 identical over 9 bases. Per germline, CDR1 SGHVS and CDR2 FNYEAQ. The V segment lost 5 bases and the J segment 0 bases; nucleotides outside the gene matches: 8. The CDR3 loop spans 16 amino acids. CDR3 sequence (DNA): TGTGCCAGCAGCCCGGGACAGGGAACCACCTCCTACGAGCAGTACTTC. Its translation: CASSPGQGTTSYEQYF. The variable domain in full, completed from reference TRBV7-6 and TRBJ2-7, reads GAGVSQSPRYKVTKRGQDVALRCDPISGHVSLYWYRQALGQGPEFLTYFNYEAQQDKSGLPNDRFSAERPEGSISTLTIQRTEQRDSAMYRCASSPGQGTTSYEQYFGPGTRLTVT.

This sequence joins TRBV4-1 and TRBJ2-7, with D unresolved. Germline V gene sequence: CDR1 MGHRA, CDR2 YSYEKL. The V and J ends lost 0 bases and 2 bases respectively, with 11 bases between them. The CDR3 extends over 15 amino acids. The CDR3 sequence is CASSQDPGTTYEQYF. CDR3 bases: TGCGCCAGCAGCCAAGATCCAGGTACAACCTACGAGCAGTACTTC.

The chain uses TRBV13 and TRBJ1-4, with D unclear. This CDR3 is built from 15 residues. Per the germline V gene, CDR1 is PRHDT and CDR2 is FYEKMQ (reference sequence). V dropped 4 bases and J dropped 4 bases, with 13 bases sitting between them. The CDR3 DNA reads TGTGCCAGCAGCTCGACCGGGTCGCTTAATGAAAAACTGTTTTTT. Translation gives CASSSTGSLNEKLFF. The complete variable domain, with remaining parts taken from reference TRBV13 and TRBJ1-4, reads AAGVIQSPRHLIKEKRETATLKCYPIPRHDTVYWYQQGPGQDPQFLISFYEKMQSDKGSIPDRFSAQQFSDYHSELNMSSLELGDSALYFCASSSTGSLNEKLFFGSGTQLSVL.

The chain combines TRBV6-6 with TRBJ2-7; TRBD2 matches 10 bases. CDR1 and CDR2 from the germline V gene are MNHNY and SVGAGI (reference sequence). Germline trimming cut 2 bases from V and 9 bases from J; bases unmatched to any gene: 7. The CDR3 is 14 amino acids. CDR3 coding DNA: TGTGCCAGCAGTTACGCGAGCGGGAGGGCCGGGCAGTACTTC. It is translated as CASSYASGRAGQYF.

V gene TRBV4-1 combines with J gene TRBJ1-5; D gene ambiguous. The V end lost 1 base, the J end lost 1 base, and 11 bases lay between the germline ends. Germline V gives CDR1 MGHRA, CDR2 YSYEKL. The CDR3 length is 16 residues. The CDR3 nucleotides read TGCGCCAGCAGCCAAGGTCCACTTACAAGCAATCAGCCCCAGCATTTT. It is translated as CASSQGPLTSNQPQHF.

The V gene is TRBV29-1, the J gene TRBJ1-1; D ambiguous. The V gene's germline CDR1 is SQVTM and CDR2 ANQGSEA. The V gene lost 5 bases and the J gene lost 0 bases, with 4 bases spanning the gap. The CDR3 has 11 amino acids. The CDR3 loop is CSVTLNTEAFF. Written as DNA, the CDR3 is TGCAGCGTTACACTGAACACTGAAGCTTTCTTT.

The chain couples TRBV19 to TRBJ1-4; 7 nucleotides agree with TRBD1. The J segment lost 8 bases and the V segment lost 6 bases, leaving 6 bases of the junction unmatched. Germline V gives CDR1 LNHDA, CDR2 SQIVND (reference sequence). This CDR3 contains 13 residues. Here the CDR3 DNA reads TGTGCCAGTAGAACAGGGGAAAGCGAAAAACTGTTTTTT. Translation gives CASRTGESEKLFF.